Below, 30 T cell receptor beta chains from the same sample are listed, as sequenced in a study of vaccination and CD4 T cells after COVID-19. No antigens are known for them. Treatment noted: approximately nine-day PBMC culture with coronavirus spike peptide pools or control peptides (ViraFEST assay). Pre-COVID-19 pandemic sampling (2011-2018) yielded the unexposed donor's CD4+ T cells. Sequencing of DNA taken from cultured CD4+ T cells relied on the Oncomine TCR Beta short-read assay. In TCRdb, the PCR reads were re-called with MiXCR into one record per CDR3 protein. The sample lists 6,500 to 7,000 distinct CDR3 sequences, about two thirds seen once, with 35% to 45% in the top ten. Sequencing was performed on CD4+ T cells from blood, cultured in vitro. Source of these receptors: a human donor in good health.

The V gene is TRBV7-2, the J gene TRBJ2-5; the D gene is possibly TRBD2 (7 bases). Germline assignment: CDR1 SGHTA and CDR2 FQGNSA. With 3 bases removed from V and 5 bases from J, the gap between germline ends came to 22 bases. CDR3 length: 17 amino acids. The CDR3 is CASSLGGRYGLLETQYF. DNA for the CDR3: TGTGCCAGCAGCTTGGGGGGGCGGTATGGGTTATTGGAGACCCAGTACTTC. The variable domain in full, completed from reference TRBV7-2 and TRBJ2-5, reads GAGVSQSPSNKVTEKGKDVELRCDPISGHTALYWYRQSLGQGLEFLIYFQGNSAPDKSGLPSDRFSAERTGGSVSTLTIQRTQQEDSAVYLCASSLGGRYGLLETQYFGPGTRLLVL.

The J gene is TRBJ2-3, the V gene TRBV11-1, with 10 bases fitting TRBD1. Germline V gene sequence: CDR1 SGHAT, CDR2 FQDESV (reference sequence). The CDR3 consists of 16 residues. V was clipped by 8 bases and J by 7 bases; unmatched bases: 15. This CDR3 reads CASQSPGDRGIHTQYF. In DNA, the CDR3 is TGTGCCAGCCAGTCTCCGGGGGACAGGGGTATACATACGCAGTATTTT.

This clonotype appeared a single time. The rearrangement joins TRBV3-1 to TRBJ1-5; no definite D call. This CDR3 comprises 16 residues. The V end was cut by 4 bases, the J end by 2 bases, with 15 bases between. Looked up from germline, CDR1 is LGHDT and CDR2 is YNNKEL (reference sequence). The CDR3 DNA follows: TGTGCCAGCAGCCCAGAGTTTGGGGTTGGCAATCAGCCCCAGCATTTT. This translates into CASSPEFGVGNQPQHF. Filled out from reference TRBV3-1 and TRBJ1-5, the complete variable domain reads DTAVSQTPKYLVTQMGNDKSIKCEQNLGHDTMYWYKQDSKKFLKIMFSYNNKELIINETVPNRFSPKSPDKAHLNLHINSLELGDSAVYFCASSPEFGVGNQPQHFGDGTRLSIL.

This chain connects TRBV24-1 to TRBJ1-5; TRBD1 agrees at 7 bases. Germline lookup yields CDR1 KGHDR and CDR2 SFDVKD. This CDR3 spans 14 amino acids. V gave up 4 bases and J gave up 4 bases; unmatched junction bases: 3. The CDR3: CATSEGQINQPQHF. The CDR3 nucleotides read TGTGCCACCAGTGAGGGACAGATTAATCAGCCCCAGCATTTT.

The genes are TRBV6-1 and TRBJ1-5; D is undetermined. CDR1 and CDR2 from the germline V gene are MNHNS and SASEGT. This CDR3 region has 14 residues. The V end was cut by 6 bases, the J end by 2 bases, with 11 bases between. The CDR3 nucleotides read TGTGCCAGCAGACTGGGCGCCGGCAATCAGCCCCAGCATTTT. This gives the protein CASRLGAGNQPQHF.

V is TRBV12-3 or TRBV12-4 and J is TRBJ1-5; the D is unclear. With 2 bases removed from V and 0 bases from J, the gap between germline ends came to 8 bases. The CDR3 is 15 amino acids. As DNA, the CDR3 is TGTGCCAGCAGTTTATGGGATGCTAGCAATCAGCCCCAGCATTTT. It encodes CASSLWDASNQPQHF.

The rearrangement links TRBV30 to TRBJ1-2; TRBD1 agrees at 8 bases. CDR1 is GTSNPN, CDR2 SVGIG, per germline (reference sequence). Trimming removed 3 bases from V and 5 bases from J; junction bases left unmatched: 11. The CDR3 runs to 15 residues. The CDR3 region has the DNA TGTGCCTGGAGCCCCACCGGACAGGGAAATTATGGCTACACCTTC. Translated: CAWSPTGQGNYGYTF.

The rearrangement uses TRBV5-1 and TRBJ1-1; no clear D. This CDR3 contains 14 residues. Per the germline V gene, CDR1 is SGHRS and CDR2 is YFSETQ. V was trimmed by 4 bases and J by 4 bases, leaving 14 bases between them. The CDR3 spells CASSPGAPRTEAFF. As DNA, the CDR3 is TGCGCCAGCAGCCCTGGAGCACCTCGCACTGAAGCTTTCTTT.

This chain links TRBV6-1 with TRBJ2-7, with 8 bases aligning to TRBD1. This CDR3 comprises 15 residues. CDR1 MNHNS and CDR2 SASEGT come from the germline V gene. V gave up 4 bases and J gave up 3 bases; unmatched junction bases: 8. CDR3 protein: CASSAIGQGLYEQYF. In DNA form, the CDR3 reads TGTGCCAGCAGTGCCATAGGACAGGGTCTCTACGAGCAGTACTTC.

The gene calls are TRBV20-1 and TRBJ1-5, with unresolved D. Trimming took 6 bases from V and 0 from J, leaving 12 bases between them. Germline V gene data show CDR1 as DFQATT and CDR2 as SNEGSKA (reference sequence). The CDR3 extends over 14 amino acids. CDR3 residues: CSALDGYSNQPQHF. CDR3 sequence (DNA): TGCAGTGCCCTTGACGGATATAGCAATCAGCCCCAGCATTTT.

The rearrangement joins TRBV7-9 to TRBJ1-2; 7 bases map to TRBD1. Per germline, CDR1 SEHNR and CDR2 FQNEAQ (reference sequence). The CDR3 has 17 residues. Trimming cost V 5 bases and J 2 bases; bases outside gene matches: 14. The CDR3 nucleotides read TGTGCCAGCAGCGCGAACAGGGGACAAGTAACCAACTATGGCTACACCTTC. Protein: CASSANRGQVTNYGYTF.

This chain links TRBV19 with TRBJ2-3; 10 bases map to TRBD1. The V and J ends lost 3 bases and 6 bases, in that order; junction bases with no gene match: 6. The CDR3 sequence is 15 residues long. Germline loops: CDR1 LNHDA, CDR2 SQIVND (reference sequence). The CDR3 DNA sequence: TGTGCCAGTAGTATGAGACAGGGGGCTCCGGATACGCAGTATTTT. Translation: CASSMRQGAPDTQYF.

The sample holds a few counts of this clonotype. The gene calls are TRBV6-1 and TRBJ1-1, with D unclear. V was trimmed by 2 bases and J by 5 bases, leaving 6 bases between them. In germline, CDR1 is MNHNS, CDR2 SASEGT. The CDR3 loop spans 12 amino acids. DNA for the CDR3: TGTGCCAGCAGTGAAAGTGCTACTGAAGCTTTCTTT. Residues: CASSESATEAFF.

The rearrangement joins TRBV6-1 to TRBJ2-7; D not certain. Per germline, CDR1 MNHNS and CDR2 SASEGT. The CDR3 spans 14 residues. V lost 8 bases and J lost 4, with 18 bases in between. DNA for the CDR3: TGTGCCAGCTCGGTCACCGTACCCTTATACGAGCAGTACTTC. Its protein product is CASSVTVPLYEQYF.

This clonotype was found a few times. The chain combines TRBV6-2 or TRBV6-3 with TRBJ2-5, with TRBD2 matching 9 bases. This CDR3 has 15 amino acids. Germline values: CDR1 MNHEY, CDR2 SVGEGT. Trimming took 2 bases from V and 5 from J; bases not matched to a gene: 6. The CDR3 here is CASSYGGRVTETQYF. The CDR3 nucleotides read TGTGCCAGCAGTTACGGCGGGAGGGTAACTGAGACCCAGTACTTC.

The rearrangement links TRBV29-1 to TRBJ2-7, with 7 bases that match TRBD2. With 6 bases clipped from V and 2 bases from J, the junction kept 10 bases outside the gene matches. CDR1 and CDR2 from the germline V gene are SQVTM and ANQGSEA. This CDR3 has 14 amino acids. In DNA, the CDR3 is TGCAGCGTCACTGAAGGGACTAACCCCTACGAGCAGTACTTC. Its protein is CSVTEGTNPYEQYF.

This chain joins TRBV6-1 and TRBJ1-1; the D is unclear. Per the germline V gene, CDR1 is MNHNS and CDR2 is SASEGT. The CDR3 extends over 14 amino acids. With 6 bases removed from V and 1 base from J, the gap between germline ends came to 12 bases. CDR3 DNA: TGTGCCAGCAGCCCCCGGACCGAGAACACTGAAGCTTTCTTT. The encoded protein is CASSPRTENTEAFF.

The chain is built from TRBV27 and TRBJ1-6; 8 bases are a match to TRBD1. The V and J ends lost 6 bases and 0 bases, in that order; junction bases with no gene match: 4. This CDR3 has 16 residues. CDR1 and CDR2 (germline): MNHEY, SMNVEV (reference sequence). The CDR3 protein is CASRVTGGSYNSPLHF. DNA for the CDR3: TGTGCCAGCAGAGTTACAGGGGGCTCCTATAATTCACCCCTCCACTTT.

Worth noting for this clonotype: This CDR3 is missing its conserved last phenylalanine or tryptophan, likely due to a read error. V usage is TRBV2 and J usage is TRBJ1-2; maybe TRBD1 (6 bases). The V end was cut by 3 bases, the J end by 8 bases, with 16 bases between. Germline assignment: CDR1 SNHLY and CDR2 FYNNEI. The CDR3 is 14 residues long. The CDR3: CASSDTRGLGGYTS. The CDR3 bases are TGTGCCAGCAGTGATACCAGGGGATTAGGGGGCTACACCTCC.

This chain uses TRBV7-8 with TRBJ1-3, with a weak D call TRBD1 (5 bases). Germline V gene data show CDR1 as SGHVS and CDR2 as FQNEAQ. V dropped 7 bases and J dropped 4 bases, with 14 bases sitting between them. CDR3 length equals 14 residues. This CDR3 is CASTRGDPGNTIYF. The CDR3 DNA reads as TGTGCCAGCACCCGAGGGGATCCCGGAAACACCATATATTTT.

The V and J genes are TRBV7-2 and TRBJ1-5; D might be TRBD1 (5 bases). This CDR3 is built from 15 residues. The ends were cut back, 5 bases at V and 1 base at J, with 12 bases in the middle. The germline CDR1 and CDR2 sequences are SGHTA and FQGNSA. This CDR3 is CASSPGGLSNQPQHF. The CDR3 nucleotides are TGTGCCAGCAGCCCTGGGGGTCTCAGCAATCAGCCCCAGCATTTT.

The V gene is TRBV10-1, the J gene TRBJ2-2; possibly TRBD1 for D (5 bases). CDR1 and CDR2 from the germline V gene are WNHNN and SYGVQD (reference sequence). The CDR3 has 14 amino acids. Deletions cut 4 bases from V and 7 bases from J, with 13 bases between. In nucleotides, the CDR3 is TGCGCCAGCAGTGTTGGGCCAAGGGGCGGGGAGCTGTTTTTT. Translated, it gives CASSVGPRGGELFF.

The rearrangement uses TRBV3-1 and TRBJ2-2, with unresolved D. V was pared by 7 bases and J by 6 bases, with 6 bases between. From germline, CDR1 is LGHDT and CDR2 YNNKEL (reference sequence). The CDR3 totals 11 residues. The CDR3 spells CASKSAGELFF. The DNA of the CDR3 is TGTGCCAGCAAGTCGGCCGGGGAGCTGTTTTTT.

The chain couples TRBV5-4 to TRBJ2-2; TRBD2 is a possible D gene (6 bases). The CDR3 loop spans 16 amino acids. From germline, CDR1 is SGHNT and CDR2 YYREEE (reference sequence). V was clipped by 0 bases and J by 6 bases, with 15 bases between them. CDR3: CASSLGSGVGPGELFF. CDR3 nucleotides: TGTGCCAGCAGCTTGGGATCGGGAGTGGGTCCCGGGGAGCTGTTTTTT. Filled out from reference TRBV5-4 and TRBJ2-2, the complete variable domain reads ETGVTQSPTHLIKTRGQQVTLRCSSQSGHNTVSWYQQALGQGPQFIFQYYREEENGRGNFPPRFSGLQFPNYSSELNVNALELDDSALYLCASSLGSGVGPGELFFGEGSRLTVL.

This clonotype was seen once. The V call is TRBV6-5, the J call TRBJ1-2, with 8 bases matching TRBD1. The trim removed 0 bases at V and 4 bases at J, leaving 7 bases unmatched. Germline loops: CDR1 MNHEY, CDR2 SVGAGI. The CDR3 runs 16 residues. CDR3 residues: CASSYSARGLGYGYTF. CDR3 nucleotides: TGTGCCAGCAGTTACTCGGCCAGGGGGCTTGGCTATGGCTACACCTTC.

This chain joins TRBV10-2 and TRBJ1-2, with D perhaps TRBD1 (6 bases). The CDR3 runs 14 residues. Germline-derived CDR1 and CDR2 are WSHSY and SAAADI. Trimming cost V 0 bases and J 3 bases, with 8 bases left between them. CDR3: CASSESPGDYGYTF. The CDR3 nucleotides are TGCGCCAGCAGTGAGTCACCAGGGGACTATGGCTACACCTTC.

The table lists this clonotype with a few counts. This chain links TRBV27 with TRBJ1-1; D is possibly TRBD1 (6 bases). The germline V gene encodes CDR1 MNHEY and CDR2 SMNVEV (reference sequence). This CDR3 contains 16 residues. V lost 2 bases, J lost 0 bases, and 13 bases lay in between. CDR3 DNA sequence: TGTGCCAGCAGTTTAGGTCCCGGGACAATGAACACTGAAGCTTTCTTT. This sequence encodes CASSLGPGTMNTEAFF.

This chain connects TRBV20-1 to TRBJ1-1; no clear D gene. Trimming stripped 1 base from V and 1 base from J, with 4 bases between. This CDR3 contains 12 residues. CDR1 DFQATT and CDR2 SNEGSKA come from the germline V gene (reference sequence). CDR3 amino acids: CSARAPNTEAFF. The CDR3 region has the DNA TGCAGTGCTAGAGCTCCGAACACTGAAGCTTTCTTT.

This clonotype appeared once. V usage is TRBV6-5 and J usage is TRBJ1-5, with 7 positions matching TRBD1. In germline, CDR1 is MNHEY, CDR2 SVGAGI. Germline trimming cut 4 bases from V and 6 bases from J; bases unmatched to any gene: 12. This CDR3 comprises 16 residues. CDR3: CASSSETGNYAQPQHF. In DNA, the CDR3 is TGTGCCAGCAGTTCGGAGACAGGGAATTACGCTCAGCCCCAGCATTTT.

By proportion, this clonotype is large (0.1 to 1%). V and J are TRBV6-1 and TRBJ2-7, with unresolved D. There are 13 residues in the CDR3. V was clipped by 6 bases and J by 0 bases, with 9 bases between them. The germline V gene has CDR1 MNHNS and CDR2 SASEGT. The CDR3 nucleotides read TGTGCCAGCAGGGTACAGTACTCCTACGAGCAGTACTTC. Encoded protein: CASRVQYSYEQYF.